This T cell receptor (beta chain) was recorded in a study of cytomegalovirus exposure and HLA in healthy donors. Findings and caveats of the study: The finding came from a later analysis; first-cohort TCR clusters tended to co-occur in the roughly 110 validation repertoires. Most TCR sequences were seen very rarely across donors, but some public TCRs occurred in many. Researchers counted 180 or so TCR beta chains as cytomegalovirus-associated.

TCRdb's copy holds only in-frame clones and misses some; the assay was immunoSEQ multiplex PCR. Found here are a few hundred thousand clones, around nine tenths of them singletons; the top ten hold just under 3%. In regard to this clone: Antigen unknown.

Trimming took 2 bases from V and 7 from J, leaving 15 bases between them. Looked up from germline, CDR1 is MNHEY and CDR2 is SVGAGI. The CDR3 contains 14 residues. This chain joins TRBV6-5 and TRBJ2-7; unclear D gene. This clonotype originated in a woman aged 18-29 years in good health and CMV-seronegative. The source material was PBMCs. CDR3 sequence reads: CASSYSTPPLEQYF. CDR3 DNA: TGTGCCAGCAGTTACAGCACGCCCCCTCTGGAGCAGTACTTC.